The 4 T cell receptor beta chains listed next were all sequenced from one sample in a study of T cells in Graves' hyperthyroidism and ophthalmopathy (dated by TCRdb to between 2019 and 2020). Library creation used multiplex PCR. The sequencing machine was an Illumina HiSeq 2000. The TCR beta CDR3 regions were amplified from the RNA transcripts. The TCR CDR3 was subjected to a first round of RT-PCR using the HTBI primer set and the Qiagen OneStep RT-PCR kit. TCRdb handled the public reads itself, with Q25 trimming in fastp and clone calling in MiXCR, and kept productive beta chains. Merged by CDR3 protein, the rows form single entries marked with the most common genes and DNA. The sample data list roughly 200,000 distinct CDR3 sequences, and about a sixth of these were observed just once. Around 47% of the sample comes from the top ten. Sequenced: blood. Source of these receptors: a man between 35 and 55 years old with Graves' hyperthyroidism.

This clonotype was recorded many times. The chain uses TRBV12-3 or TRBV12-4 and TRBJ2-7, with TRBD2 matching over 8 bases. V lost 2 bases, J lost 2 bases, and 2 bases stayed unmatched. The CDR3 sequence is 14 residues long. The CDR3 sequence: CASSLSSGAYEQYF. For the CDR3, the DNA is TGTGCCAGCAGTTTAAGTAGCGGGGCCTACGAGCAGTACTTC.

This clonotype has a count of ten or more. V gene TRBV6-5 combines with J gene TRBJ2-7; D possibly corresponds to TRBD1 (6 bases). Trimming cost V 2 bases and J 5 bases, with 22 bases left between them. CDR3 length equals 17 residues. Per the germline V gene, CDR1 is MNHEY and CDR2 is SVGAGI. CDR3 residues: CASSYPLRRAGDHEQYF. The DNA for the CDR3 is TGTGCCAGCAGTTACCCACTGCGTCGGGCAGGGGACCACGAGCAGTACTTC.

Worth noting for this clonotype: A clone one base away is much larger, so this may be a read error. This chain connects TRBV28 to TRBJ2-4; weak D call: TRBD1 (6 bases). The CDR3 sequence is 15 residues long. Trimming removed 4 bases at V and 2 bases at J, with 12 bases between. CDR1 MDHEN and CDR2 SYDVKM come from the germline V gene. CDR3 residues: CASSSPGQTKNIQYF. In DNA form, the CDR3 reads TGTGCCAGCAGTTCCCCCGGACAGACCAAAAACATTCAGTACTTC. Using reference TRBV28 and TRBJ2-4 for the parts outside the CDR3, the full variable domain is DVKVTQSSRYLVKRTGEKVFLECVQDMDHENMFWYRQDPGLGLRLIYFSYDVKMKEKGDIPEGYSVSREKKERFSLILESASTNQTSMYLCASSSPGQTKNIQYFGAGTRLSVL.

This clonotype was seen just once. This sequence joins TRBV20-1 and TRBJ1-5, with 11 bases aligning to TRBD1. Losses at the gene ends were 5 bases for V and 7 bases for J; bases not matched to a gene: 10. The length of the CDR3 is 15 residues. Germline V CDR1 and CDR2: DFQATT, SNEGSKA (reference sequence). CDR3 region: CSAGRDRGIGQPQHF. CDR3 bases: TGCAGTGCTGGCCGGGACAGGGGGATAGGCCAGCCCCAGCATTTT.